Listed below are T cell receptor beta chains from one sample, sequenced in a study of a mutant IDH1 vaccine in newly diagnosed glioma. The antigens of these receptors remain unknown. Assay: immunoSEQ multiplex PCR; the TCRdb copy retains only in-frame clones and omits some. The table lists around 56,000 clones, about 81% of them singletons. The source was PBMCs, collected from a glioma patient whose treatment included an IDH1 peptide vaccine. Source of these receptors: a man aged 30 to 39 with glioma. Each CDR3 is given with its conserved first and last residue. The D gene is left open where the match is weak. Not every row has a clone size; where given, it reads once, few, many or a size class.

J gene: TRBJ2-7
V gene: TRBV2
CDR3 length: 13
D gene: .
clone size: once
CDR3 DNA: TGTGCCAGCAGAAGACAGACGATCTACGAGCAGTACTTC
CDR3 protein: CASRRQTIYEQYF

J gene: TRBJ1-4
V gene: TRBV2
CDR3 length: 14
D gene: .
clone size: .
CDR3 DNA: TGTGCCAGCAAACATGGGGGCTCGGATGAAAAACTGTTTTTT
CDR3 protein: CASKHGGSDEKLFF

J gene: TRBJ2-3
V gene: TRBV29-1
CDR3 length: 12
D gene: .
clone size: .
CDR3 DNA: TGCAGCGTTGAATCGGTCACAGATACGCAGTATTTT
CDR3 protein: CSVESVTDTQYF

J gene: TRBJ2-7
V gene: TRBV4-2
CDR3 length: 14
D gene: .
clone size: .
CDR3 DNA: TGTGCCAGCAGCCAAGATCAAATACCCTACGAGCAGTACTTC
CDR3 protein: CASSQDQIPYEQYF

J gene: TRBJ2-7
V gene: TRBV5-1
CDR3 length: 14
D gene: TRBD2
clone size: .
CDR3 DNA: TGCGCCAGCAACCCAGCGGGAGCTTCCTACGAGCAGTACTTC
CDR3 protein: CASNPAGASYEQYF

J gene: TRBJ2-7
V gene: TRBV13
CDR3 length: 16
D gene: .
clone size: .
CDR3 DNA: TGTGCCAGCAGCTTAGAAGGCTTACGGTTGAAGGGCGAGCAGTACTTC
CDR3 protein: CASSLEGLRLKGEQYF

J gene: TRBJ1-2
V gene: TRBV5-6
CDR3 length: 14
D gene: TRBD1
clone size: .
CDR3 DNA: TGTGCCAGCAGCTTGAGGACAGGGCGAGGAGGCTACACCTTC
CDR3 protein: CASSLRTGRGGYTF

J gene: TRBJ2-1
V gene: TRBV5-4
CDR3 length: 13
D gene: .
clone size: .
CDR3 DNA: TGTGCCAGCAGCCTTATGGCGATCGGTGAGCAGTTCTTC
CDR3 protein: CASSLMAIGEQFF

J gene: TRBJ1-5
V gene: TRBV7-8
CDR3 length: 14
D gene: TRBD1
clone size: .
CDR3 DNA: TGTGCCAGCAGCTTAGCAGGGGGCCATCAGCCCCAGCATTTT
CDR3 protein: CASSLAGGHQPQHF

J gene: TRBJ2-1
V gene: TRBV15
CDR3 length: 18
D gene: TRBD2
clone size: .
CDR3 DNA: TGTGCCACCAGCAGAGATTCCCCTAGCGGGGGAGTCTACAATGAGCAGTTCTTC
CDR3 protein: CATSRDSPSGGVYNEQFF

J gene: TRBJ2-1
V gene: TRBV7-9
CDR3 length: 15
D gene: .
clone size: .
CDR3 DNA: TGTGCCAGCAGCTTAGCCCTGGTGGGCTACAATGAGCAGTTCTTC
CDR3 protein: CASSLALVGYNEQFF

J gene: TRBJ2-7
V gene: TRBV29-1
CDR3 length: 12
D gene: TRBD1
clone size: .
CDR3 DNA: TGCAGCGCCGGACAGGCTGCTTACGAGCAGTACTTC
CDR3 protein: CSAGQAAYEQYF

J gene: TRBJ2-4
V gene: TRBV2
CDR3 length: 12
D gene: .
clone size: .
CDR3 DNA: TGTGCCAGCACCGGAGCCTTAAACATTCAGTACTTC
CDR3 protein: CASTGALNIQYF

J gene: TRBJ1-1
V gene: TRBV10-3
CDR3 length: 15
D gene: TRBD1
clone size: .
CDR3 DNA: TGTGCCATCAGTGCGGGGGACAGGGCGAACACTGAAGCTTTCTTT
CDR3 protein: CAISAGDRANTEAFF

J gene: TRBJ1-1
V gene: TRBV7-2
CDR3 length: 15
D gene: .
clone size: .
CDR3 DNA: TGTGCCAGCAGCCTTGGGATCGACAGGAACACTGAAGCTTTCTTT
CDR3 protein: CASSLGIDRNTEAFF

J gene: TRBJ1-2
V gene: TRBV7-8
CDR3 length: 15
D gene: TRBD1
clone size: once
CDR3 DNA: TGTGCCAGCAGCTCGGACAGGGGGCGCAGTTATGGCTACACCTTC
CDR3 protein: CASSSDRGRSYGYTF

J gene: TRBJ2-7
V gene: TRBV5-1
CDR3 length: 14
D gene: TRBD1
clone size: .
CDR3 DNA: TGCGCCAGCAGTCGGACAGGGACTTCTTACGAGCAGTACTTC
CDR3 protein: CASSRTGTSYEQYF

J gene: TRBJ2-1
V gene: TRBV2
CDR3 length: 13
D gene: TRBD1
clone size: .
CDR3 DNA: TGTGCCAGCAGCGGGGACAGGCGGCATGAGCAGTTCTTC
CDR3 protein: CASSGDRRHEQFF

J gene: TRBJ2-1
V gene: TRBV7-6
CDR3 length: 16
D gene: TRBD2
clone size: .
CDR3 DNA: TGTGCCAGCACCAAAGAGGTGCGGGGGGGTTACAATGAGCAGTTCTTC
CDR3 protein: CASTKEVRGGYNEQFF

J gene: TRBJ2-7
V gene: TRBV13
CDR3 length: 14
D gene: TRBD1
clone size: .
CDR3 DNA: TGTGCCAGCAGCTCTCGGACAGGATACTACGAGCAGTACTTC
CDR3 protein: CASSSRTGYYEQYF

J gene: TRBJ2-7
V gene: TRBV14
CDR3 length: 16
D gene: .
clone size: .
CDR3 DNA: TGTGCCAGCAGCCAAGATTTCTCAGGCGGCCCCTACGAGCAGTACTTC
CDR3 protein: CASSQDFSGGPYEQYF

J gene: TRBJ2-1
V gene: TRBV11-1
CDR3 length: 16
D gene: TRBD2
clone size: .
CDR3 DNA: TGTGCCAGCAGCTTAGTCGTCGGGGGGGCCAAGGATGAGCAGTTCTTC
CDR3 protein: CASSLVVGGAKDEQFF

J gene: TRBJ2-5
V gene: TRBV7-2
CDR3 length: 13
D gene: .
clone size: .
CDR3 DNA: TGTGCCAGCAGCGTCTCACCTCAAGAGACCCAGTACTTC
CDR3 protein: CASSVSPQETQYF

J gene: TRBJ1-2
V gene: TRBV19
CDR3 length: 12
D gene: .
clone size: .
CDR3 DNA: TGTGCCAGTAGTCCCTCGTTTTATGGCTACACCTTC
CDR3 protein: CASSPSFYGYTF

J gene: TRBJ2-1
V gene: TRBV7-2
CDR3 length: 18
D gene: .
clone size: .
CDR3 DNA: TGTGCCAGCAGCTTAGTGACTTTTGGGCTGAGCTCCTACAATGAGCAGTTCTTC
CDR3 protein: CASSLVTFGLSSYNEQFF

J gene: TRBJ2-7
V gene: TRBV7-9
CDR3 length: 15
D gene: TRBD1
clone size: .
CDR3 DNA: TGTGCCAGCAGCTGGCCGGGACAGGCGGTCTACGAGCAGTACTTC
CDR3 protein: CASSWPGQAVYEQYF

J gene: TRBJ2-7
V gene: TRBV6-5
CDR3 length: 13
D gene: .
clone size: .
CDR3 DNA: TGTGCCAGCAGGGGACCGAAGAACTACGAGCAGTACTTC
CDR3 protein: CASRGPKNYEQYF

J gene: TRBJ1-5
V gene: TRBV27
CDR3 length: 16
D gene: .
clone size: .
CDR3 DNA: TGTGCCAGCAGTCTAGCCGGGCCGCGGGGCAATCAGCCCCAGCATTTT
CDR3 protein: CASSLAGPRGNQPQHF

J gene: TRBJ2-1
V gene: TRBV4-1
CDR3 length: 15
D gene: .
clone size: .
CDR3 DNA: TGCGCCAGCAGCCAGGGCGGGGGCTATTACAATGAGCAGTTCTTC
CDR3 protein: CASSQGGGYYNEQFF

J gene: TRBJ2-5
V gene: TRBV5-4
CDR3 length: 15
D gene: TRBD2
clone size: .
CDR3 DNA: TGTGCCAGCAGCTGGGGGGGGAGGTCAGGAGAGACCCAGTACTTC
CDR3 protein: CASSWGGRSGETQYF

J gene: TRBJ1-5
V gene: TRBV5-1
CDR3 length: 15
D gene: .
clone size: .
CDR3 DNA: TGCGCCAGCAGCTTGGGGTCTACTGGCAATCAGCCCCAGCATTTT
CDR3 protein: CASSLGSTGNQPQHF

J gene: TRBJ2-3
V gene: TRBV7-6
CDR3 length: 13
D gene: .
clone size: .
CDR3 DNA: TGTGCCAGCAGCGGATCTAGCACAGATACGCAGTATTTT
CDR3 protein: CASSGSSTDTQYF

J gene: TRBJ2-5
V gene: TRBV10-2
CDR3 length: 14
D gene: TRBD1
clone size: .
CDR3 DNA: TGCGCCAGCAGTGGACCAAGGACAGGGATGACCCAGTACTTC
CDR3 protein: CASSGPRTGMTQYF

J gene: TRBJ1-1
V gene: TRBV18
CDR3 length: 15
D gene: TRBD1
clone size: few
CDR3 DNA: TGTGCCAGCTCACCCTGGTCGACAGGGAGGGATGAAGCTTTCTTT
CDR3 protein: CASSPWSTGRDEAFF

J gene: TRBJ2-2
V gene: TRBV4-2
CDR3 length: 13
D gene: .
clone size: .
CDR3 DNA: TGTGCCAGCAGCCCTGACCAGACCGGGGAGCTGTTTTTT
CDR3 protein: CASSPDQTGELFF

J gene: TRBJ1-6
V gene: TRBV25-1
CDR3 length: 17
D gene: TRBD1
clone size: .
CDR3 DNA: TGTGCCAGCAGTGAGTACAGGGGGACTATTTATAATTCACCCCTCCACTTT
CDR3 protein: CASSEYRGTIYNSPLHF

J gene: TRBJ2-7
V gene: TRBV9
CDR3 length: 15
D gene: TRBD1
clone size: .
CDR3 DNA: TGTGCCAGCAGCCTTCACACGGGACAGGGGTACGAGCAGTACTTC
CDR3 protein: CASSLHTGQGYEQYF

J gene: TRBJ1-5
V gene: TRBV6-1
CDR3 length: 12
D gene: .
clone size: few
CDR3 DNA: TGTGCCGGACAAGAGGGGGATCAGCCCCAGCATTTT
CDR3 protein: CAGQEGDQPQHF

J gene: TRBJ1-5
V gene: TRBV2
CDR3 length: 14
D gene: .
clone size: few
CDR3 DNA: TGTGCCAGCAATGGAGCGTTTAGCAATCAGCCCCAGCATTTT
CDR3 protein: CASNGAFSNQPQHF

J gene: TRBJ1-1
V gene: TRBV7-9
CDR3 length: 15
D gene: .
clone size: .
CDR3 DNA: TGTGCCAGCAGTTCTGTACATTCTTTGTCGGCTGAAGCTTTCTTT
CDR3 protein: CASSSVHSLSAEAFF

J gene: TRBJ2-2
V gene: TRBV9
CDR3 length: 17
D gene: TRBD1
clone size: once
CDR3 DNA: TGTGCCAGCAGCGCGTCACAGGGGCGGGCGAACACCGGGGAGCTGTTTTTT
CDR3 protein: CASSASQGRANTGELFF

J gene: TRBJ1-2
V gene: TRBV10-1
CDR3 length: 13
D gene: TRBD1
clone size: .
CDR3 DNA: TGCGCCAGCAGCGGGACAGGGGGGAATGGCTACACCTTC
CDR3 protein: CASSGTGGNGYTF